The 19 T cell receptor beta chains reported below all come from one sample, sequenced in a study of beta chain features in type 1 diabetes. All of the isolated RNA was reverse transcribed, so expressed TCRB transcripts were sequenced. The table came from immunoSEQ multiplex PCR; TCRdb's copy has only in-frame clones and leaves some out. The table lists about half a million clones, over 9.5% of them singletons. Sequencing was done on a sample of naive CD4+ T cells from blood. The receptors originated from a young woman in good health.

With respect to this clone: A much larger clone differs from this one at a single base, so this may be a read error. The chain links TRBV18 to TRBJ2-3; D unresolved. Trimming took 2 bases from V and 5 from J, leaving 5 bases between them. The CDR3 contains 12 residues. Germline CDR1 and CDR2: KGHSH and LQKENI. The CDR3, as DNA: TGTGCCAGCTCACCAGGCATAGATACGCAGTATTTT. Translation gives CASSPGIDTQYF. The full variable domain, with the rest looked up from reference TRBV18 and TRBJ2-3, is NAGVMQNPRHLVRRRGQEARLRCSPMKGHSHVYWYRQLPEEGLKFMVYLQKENIIDESGMPKERFSAEFPKEGPSILRIQQVVRGDSAAYFCASSPGIDTQYFGPGTRLTVL.

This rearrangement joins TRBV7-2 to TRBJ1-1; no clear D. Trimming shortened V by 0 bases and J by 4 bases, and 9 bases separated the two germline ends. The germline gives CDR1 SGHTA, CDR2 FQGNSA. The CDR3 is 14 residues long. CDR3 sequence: CASSLAGESTEAFF. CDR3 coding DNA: TGTGCCAGCAGCTTAGCTGGGGAAAGCACTGAAGCTTTCTTT.

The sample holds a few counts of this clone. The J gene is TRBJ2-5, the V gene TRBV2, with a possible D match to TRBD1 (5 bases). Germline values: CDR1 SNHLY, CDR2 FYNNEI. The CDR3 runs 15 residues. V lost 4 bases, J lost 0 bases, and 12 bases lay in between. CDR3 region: CASSGFRVDQETQYF. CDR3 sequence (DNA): TGTGCCAGCAGTGGGTTCAGGGTGGACCAAGAGACCCAGTACTTC.

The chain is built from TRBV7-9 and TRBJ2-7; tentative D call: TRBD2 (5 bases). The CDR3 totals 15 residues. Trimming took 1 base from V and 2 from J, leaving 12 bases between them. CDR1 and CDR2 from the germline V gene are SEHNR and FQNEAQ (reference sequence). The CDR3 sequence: CASSLGRQEAYEQYF. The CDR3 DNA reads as TGTGCCAGCAGCTTAGGTCGGCAGGAGGCCTACGAGCAGTACTTC.

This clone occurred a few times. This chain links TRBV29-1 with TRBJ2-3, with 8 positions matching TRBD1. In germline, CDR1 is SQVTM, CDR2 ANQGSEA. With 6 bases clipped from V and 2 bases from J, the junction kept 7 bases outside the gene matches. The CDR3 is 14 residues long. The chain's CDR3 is CSVRPGQATDTQYF. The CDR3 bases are TGCAGCGTACGACCGGGACAGGCCACAGATACGCAGTATTTT.

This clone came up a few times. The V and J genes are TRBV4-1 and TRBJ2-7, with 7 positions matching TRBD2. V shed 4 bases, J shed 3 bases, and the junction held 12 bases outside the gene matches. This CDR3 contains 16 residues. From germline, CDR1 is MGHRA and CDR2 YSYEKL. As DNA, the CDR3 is TGCGCCAGCAGCCCGCGGGAGCCCCGGGCCGTCTACGAGCAGTACTTC. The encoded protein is CASSPREPRAVYEQYF.

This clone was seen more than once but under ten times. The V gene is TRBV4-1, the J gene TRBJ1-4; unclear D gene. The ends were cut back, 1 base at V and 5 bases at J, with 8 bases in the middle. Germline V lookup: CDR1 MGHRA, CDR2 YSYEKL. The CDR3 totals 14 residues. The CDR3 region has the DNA TGCGCCAGCAGCCAAGTATACAGAAATGAAAAACTGTTTTTT. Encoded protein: CASSQVYRNEKLFF.

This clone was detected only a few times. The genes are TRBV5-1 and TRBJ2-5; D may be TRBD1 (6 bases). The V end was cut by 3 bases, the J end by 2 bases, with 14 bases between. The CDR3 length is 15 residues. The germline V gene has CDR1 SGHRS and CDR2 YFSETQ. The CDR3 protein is CASSWTGTKQETQYF. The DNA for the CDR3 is TGCGCCAGCAGCTGGACCGGGACAAAGCAAGAGACCCAGTACTTC.

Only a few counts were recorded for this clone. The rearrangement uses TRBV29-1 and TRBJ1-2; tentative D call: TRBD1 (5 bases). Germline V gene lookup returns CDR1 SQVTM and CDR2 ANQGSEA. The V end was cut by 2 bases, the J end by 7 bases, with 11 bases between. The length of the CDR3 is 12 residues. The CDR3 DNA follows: TGCAGCGTTGAAATAGGGAGGGGTGGCTACACCTTC. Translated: CSVEIGRGGYTF. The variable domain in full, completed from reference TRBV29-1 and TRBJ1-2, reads SAVISQKPSRDICQRGTSLTIQCQVDSQVTMMFWYRQQPGQSLTLIATANQGSEATYESGFVIDKFPISRPNLTFSTLTVSNMSPEDSSIYLCSVEIGRGGYTFGSGTRLTVV.

The chain's CDR3 is CASSLSEGTEAFF. The DNA for the CDR3 is TGTGCCAGCAGCTTAAGCGAGGGGACTGAAGCTTTCTTT. The V gene is TRBV11-2, the J gene TRBJ1-1, with D possibly being TRBD1 (5 bases). Trimming stripped 2 bases from V and 5 bases from J, with 9 bases between. CDR1 SGHAT and CDR2 FQNNGV come from the germline V gene. This CDR3 region has 13 residues.

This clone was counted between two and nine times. Here the CDR3 reads CAWSSDRGSFHAFF. In DNA form, the CDR3 reads TGTGCCTGGAGTTCCGACAGGGGGTCGTTCCACGCTTTCTTT. The chain is built from TRBV30 and TRBJ1-1, with 9 bases matching TRBD1. Germline CDR1 is GTSNPN and CDR2 is SVGIG (reference sequence). The CDR3 runs to 14 residues. V lost 2 bases, J lost 11 bases, and 12 bases stayed unmatched.

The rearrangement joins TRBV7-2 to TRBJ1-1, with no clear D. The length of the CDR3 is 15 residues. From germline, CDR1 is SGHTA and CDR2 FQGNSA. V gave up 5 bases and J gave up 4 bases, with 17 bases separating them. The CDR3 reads CASSQTLRVGTEAFF. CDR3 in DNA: TGTGCCAGCAGCCAAACCCTGCGAGTGGGCACTGAAGCTTTCTTT.

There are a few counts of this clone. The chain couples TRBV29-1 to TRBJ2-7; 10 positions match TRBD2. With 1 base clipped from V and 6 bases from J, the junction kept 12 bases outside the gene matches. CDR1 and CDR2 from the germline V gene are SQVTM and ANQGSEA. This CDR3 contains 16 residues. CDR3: CSVEGDPGLATLEQYV. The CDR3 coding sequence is TGCAGCGTTGAAGGTGACCCGGGACTAGCGACACTCGAGCAGTACGTC.

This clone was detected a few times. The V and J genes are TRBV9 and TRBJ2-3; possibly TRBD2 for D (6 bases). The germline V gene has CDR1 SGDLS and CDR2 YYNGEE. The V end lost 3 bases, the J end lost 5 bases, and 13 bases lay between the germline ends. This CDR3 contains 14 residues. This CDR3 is CASSARELGDTQYF. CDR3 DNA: TGTGCCAGCAGCGCACGGGAGCTGGGAGATACGCAGTATTTT. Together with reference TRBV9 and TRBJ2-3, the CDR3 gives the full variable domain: DSGVTQTPKHLITATGQRVTLRCSPRSGDLSVYWYQQSLDQGLQFLIQYYNGEERAKGNILERFSAQQFPDLHSELNLSSLELGDSALYFCASSARELGDTQYFGPGTRLTVL.

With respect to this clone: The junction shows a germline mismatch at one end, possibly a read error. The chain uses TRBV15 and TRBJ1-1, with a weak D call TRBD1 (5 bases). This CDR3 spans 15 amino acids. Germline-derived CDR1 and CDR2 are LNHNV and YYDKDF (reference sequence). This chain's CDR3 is CATSRRQYQNAEAFF. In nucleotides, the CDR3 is TGTGCCACCAGCAGACGACAGTACCAGAACGCTGAAGCTTTCTTT. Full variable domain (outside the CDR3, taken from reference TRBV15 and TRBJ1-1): DAMVIQNPRYQVTQFGKPVTLSCSQTLNHNVMYWYQQKSSQAPKLLFHYYDKDFNNEADTPDNFQSRRPNTSFCFLDIRSPGLGDTAMYLCATSRRQYQNAEAFFGQGTRLTVV.

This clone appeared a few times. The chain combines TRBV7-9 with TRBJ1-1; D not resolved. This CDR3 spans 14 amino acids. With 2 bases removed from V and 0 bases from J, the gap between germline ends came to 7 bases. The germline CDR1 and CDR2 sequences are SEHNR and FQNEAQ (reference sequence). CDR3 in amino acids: CASSLTVLNTEAFF. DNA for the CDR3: TGTGCCAGCAGCTTAACGGTACTGAACACTGAAGCTTTCTTT.

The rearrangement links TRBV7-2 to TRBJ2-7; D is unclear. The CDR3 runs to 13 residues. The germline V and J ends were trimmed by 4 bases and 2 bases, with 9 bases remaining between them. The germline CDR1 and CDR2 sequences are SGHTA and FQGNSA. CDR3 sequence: CASSSAVTYEQYV. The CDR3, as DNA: TGTGCCAGCAGCTCCGCGGTTACCTACGAGCAGTACGTC.

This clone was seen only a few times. This CDR3 reads CASSIVGGADYGYTF. CDR3 nucleotide sequence: TGTGCCAGTAGTATAGTTGGGGGCGCGGACTATGGCTACACCTTC. This chain joins TRBV19 and TRBJ1-2; possible D gene TRBD1, 6 bases. CDR3 length equals 15 residues. Germline values: CDR1 LNHDA, CDR2 SQIVND (reference sequence). V was pared by 1 base and J by 3 bases, with 12 bases between.

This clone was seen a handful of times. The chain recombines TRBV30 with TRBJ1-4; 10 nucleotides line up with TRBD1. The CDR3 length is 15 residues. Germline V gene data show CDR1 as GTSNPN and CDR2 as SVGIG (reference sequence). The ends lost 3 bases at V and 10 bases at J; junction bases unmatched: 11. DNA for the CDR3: TGTGCCTGGAGCCGAAGGACAGGGGGATACCGAAAACTGTTTTTT. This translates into CAWSRRTGGYRKLFF.